The 23 T cell receptor beta chains below were found in one sample sequenced in a study of beta chain features in type 1 diabetes. These TCRs' antigens remain unknown. cDNA synthesis used the whole RNA isolate, giving expressed TCRB sequences. Libraries were prepared by immunoSEQ multiplex PCR; TCRdb keeps only in-frame clonotypes and omits some of them. The data contain 140,000 or so clones, more than 10% of them seen just once; the ten biggest clones take up under 1.5%. Study-wide points: Shorter TCRB CDR3s, moderately but significantly so, were found in Type 1 diabetes patients in all four CD4+ subsets.

The specimen sequenced was central memory CD4+ T cells from blood. The receptor source for this set is a man aged 18 to 30 with type 1 diabetes.

This clone was seen a few times. The V call is TRBV14, the J call TRBJ1-6, with D maybe TRBD1 (5 bases). Trimming took 5 bases from V and 9 from J, leaving 20 bases between them. Germline V gene data show CDR1 as SGHDN and CDR2 as FVKESK. The CDR3 loop spans 16 amino acids. The CDR3 nucleotides are TGTGCCAGCAGCGAGGAGGGAAAGGGGTTGAGTTCACCCCTCCACTTT. Amino acid sequence: CASSEEGKGLSSPLHF.

The chain uses TRBV18 and TRBJ1-6; no clear D. V was shortened by 1 base and J by 6 bases, with 10 bases between the two germline ends. This CDR3 is built from 15 residues. The V gene's germline CDR1 is KGHSH and CDR2 LQKENI. CDR3 amino acids: CASSPQNPLNSPLHF. As DNA, the CDR3 is TGTGCCAGCTCACCACAAAACCCCCTTAATTCACCCCTCCACTTT. Supplemented by reference TRBV18 and TRBJ1-6, the full variable domain reads NAGVMQNPRHLVRRRGQEARLRCSPMKGHSHVYWYRQLPEEGLKFMVYLQKENIIDESGMPKERFSAEFPKEGPSILRIQQVVRGDSAAYFCASSPQNPLNSPLHFGNGTRLTVT.

The chain is built from TRBV4-1 and TRBJ1-4, with D unresolved. The V end was cut by 3 bases, the J end by 0 bases, with 8 bases between. Germline lookup yields CDR1 MGHRA and CDR2 YSYEKL. CDR3 length: 15 amino acids. CDR3 region: CASSHRDATNEKLFF. The DNA for the CDR3 is TGCGCCAGCAGCCATAGGGATGCAACTAATGAAAAACTGTTTTTT.

The V gene is TRBV7-8, the J gene TRBJ2-3; the D is unclear. V lost 2 bases and J lost 6, with 6 bases in between. CDR3 size: 12 residues. Germline CDR1 SGHVS, CDR2 FQNEAQ. This CDR3 is CASSLSVDTQYF. CDR3 coding DNA: TGTGCCAGCAGCTTATCTGTGGATACGCAGTATTTT. Variable domain in full (rest from reference TRBV7-8 and TRBJ2-3): GAGVSQSPRYKVAKRGQDVALRCDPISGHVSLFWYQQALGQGPEFLTYFQNEAQLDKSGLPSDRFFAERPEGSVSTLKIQRTQQEDSAVYLCASSLSVDTQYFGPGTRLTVL.

With regard to this clone: Additional DNA sequences in this sample encode the identical CDR3. This chain links TRBV18 with TRBJ1-5; TRBD1 is a possible D gene (6 bases). The CDR3 totals 14 residues. CDR1 and CDR2 (germline): KGHSH, LQKENI. Trimming left V 4 bases short and J 4 bases short, with 11 bases between. The CDR3 sequence is CASSLQDRNQPQHF. The DNA of the CDR3 is TGTGCCAGCTCACTTCAAGACAGGAATCAGCCCCAGCATTTT.

This clone is categorized as medium-sized. The chain carries TRBV7-9 and TRBJ2-1, with D possibly being TRBD1 (6 bases). Germline V CDR1 and CDR2: SEHNR, FQNEAQ (reference sequence). Trimming pared 5 bases from V and 6 bases from J, leaving 11 bases between. The CDR3 spans 13 residues. Here the CDR3 DNA reads TGTGCCAGCAGCACAGGACAGAGCAATGAGCAGTTCTTC. This encodes CASSTGQSNEQFF.

This chain connects TRBV5-4 to TRBJ2-3; the D is unclear. Trimming removed 6 bases at V and 0 bases at J, with 2 bases between. Germline CDR1 and CDR2: SGHNT and YYREEE (reference sequence). This CDR3 is 11 amino acids long. CDR3 loop: CASTSTDTQYF. The DNA of the CDR3 is TGTGCCAGCACGAGCACAGATACGCAGTATTTT.

The sample holds a few counts of this clone. The V and J genes are TRBV28 and TRBJ1-4, with D unclear. The V end lost 5 bases, the J end lost 7 bases, and 14 bases lay between the germline ends. The CDR3 is 14 amino acids. Germline V gene sequence: CDR1 MDHEN, CDR2 SYDVKM. As DNA, the CDR3 is TGTGCCAGCAGTAAAACACTGAACTTTGAAAAACTGTTTTTT. The encoded protein is CASSKTLNFEKLFF.

This clone was seen only a few times. The V gene is TRBV19, the J gene TRBJ1-1; no clear D. Trimming removed 3 bases from V and 1 base from J, with 12 bases in between. CDR1 is LNHDA and CDR2 is SQIVND in the germline V gene (reference sequence). CDR3 length equals 15 residues. This CDR3 reads CASSIFGVTNTEAFF. Here the CDR3 DNA reads TGTGCCAGTAGTATTTTTGGGGTAACGAACACTGAAGCTTTCTTT.

This clone appeared a few times. The chain joins TRBV29-1 to TRBJ2-1; perhaps TRBD1 as D (5 bases). Germline CDR1 is SQVTM and CDR2 is ANQGSEA. CDR3 length: 13 residues. Trimming cost V 3 bases and J 6 bases, with 12 bases left between them. DNA for the CDR3: TGCAGCGTTGACAGGGTAAATGGCAATGAGCAGTTCTTC. This gives the protein CSVDRVNGNEQFF.

This clone occurred a few times. The CDR3 loop reads CASAYLRRGTGGNYEQYF. For the CDR3, the DNA is TGTGCCAGCGCTTATCTCCGAAGAGGGACAGGGGGAAACTACGAGCAGTACTTC. V usage is TRBV7-8 and J usage is TRBJ2-7, with 11 bases that match TRBD1. The CDR3 has 18 residues. The ends lost 8 bases at V and 3 bases at J; junction bases unmatched: 18. The germline CDR1 and CDR2 sequences are SGHVS and FQNEAQ.

This clone was picked up a small number of times. The rearrangement joins TRBV11-3 to TRBJ1-6, with D hard to call. CDR3 size: 15 residues. CDR1 and CDR2 (germline): SGHNT, YENEEA. The germline V and J ends were trimmed by 0 bases and 10 bases, with 13 bases remaining between them. The CDR3 bases are TGTGCCAGCAGCTTAGATTCAGCGGAACTATCACCCCTCCACTTT. Amino acid sequence: CASSLDSAELSPLHF.

The chain employs TRBV2 and TRBJ1-2; D is unclear. Per the germline V gene, CDR1 is SNHLY and CDR2 is FYNNEI. V was shortened by 8 bases and J by 7 bases, with 23 bases between the two germline ends. The CDR3 length is 15 residues. The CDR3 is CASRVLLALEGGYTF. CDR3 in DNA: TGTGCCAGCCGGGTACTACTTGCCCTAGAGGGTGGCTACACCTTC.

This clone occurred a few times. The CDR3 protein is CASSQERSSGGGTYEQYF. The CDR3 DNA reads TGCGCCAGCAGCCAAGAACGGAGTAGCGGGGGTGGGACCTACGAGCAGTACTTC. This chain links TRBV4-1 with TRBJ2-7, with 9 bases lining up with TRBD2. Germline V gene sequence: CDR1 MGHRA, CDR2 YSYEKL. Trimming at V came to 0 bases and at J to 2 bases, leaving 11 bases not matched to a gene. The CDR3 sequence is 18 residues long.

Details on this clone: Other DNA sequences in this specimen translate into the identical CDR3. This rearrangement joins TRBV7-2 to TRBJ1-2; no firm D call. CDR1 is SGHTA, CDR2 FQGNSA, per germline. Between the trimmed V and J ends, which lost 1 base and 2 bases, there was a span of 5 bases. This CDR3 has 13 residues. CDR3 region: CASSLDQNYGYTF. The CDR3 nucleotides read TGTGCCAGCAGCTTAGACCAAAACTATGGCTACACCTTC.

This clone was seen a handful of times. The sample contains more than one DNA sequence encoding this CDR3. The chain couples TRBV6-1 to TRBJ2-3, with 9 bases lining up with TRBD2. The CDR3 loop spans 14 amino acids. The junction had 5 bases not matched to a gene; V was cut back by 4 bases and J by 6 bases. Per germline, CDR1 MNHNS and CDR2 SASEGT. The CDR3 coding sequence is TGTGCCAGCAGTGGCGCGGGGGGGCCTGATACGCAGTATTTT. It codes for CASSGAGGPDTQYF.

This clone was counted only a few times. The rearrangement links TRBV7-2 to TRBJ1-4; 7 bases line up with TRBD1. The CDR3 is made up of 19 amino acids. Trimming cost V 5 bases and J 0 bases; bases outside gene matches: 15. The V gene's germline CDR1 is SGHTA and CDR2 FQGNSA. CDR3 sequence (DNA): TGTGCCAGCAGCCCACAGGGGACACTCGACACAACAACTAATGAAAAACTGTTTTTT. Amino acid sequence: CASSPQGTLDTTTNEKLFF.

This clone was seen only a few times. The rearrangement links TRBV28 to TRBJ2-1, with D unclear. Germline CDR1 MDHEN, CDR2 SYDVKM. The germline V and J ends were trimmed by 5 bases and 5 bases, with 16 bases remaining between them. The CDR3 totals 15 residues. The CDR3 loop reads CASSPGGIVNNEQFF. CDR3 nucleotides: TGTGCCAGCAGTCCCGGTGGGATTGTGAACAATGAGCAGTTCTTC.

J is TRBJ2-7 and V is TRBV25-1, with 7 bases identical to TRBD2. V lost 4 bases to trimming and J lost 2 bases; unmatched junction nucleotides: 8. Germline CDR1 is MGHDK and CDR2 is SYGVNS. This CDR3 is built from 15 residues. DNA of the CDR3: TGTGCCAGCAGTGCCCCGGAGCGGGGCGCCTACGAGCAGTACTTC. Translated: CASSAPERGAYEQYF.

This clone was picked up a small number of times. The chain uses TRBV14 and TRBJ1-2, with D perhaps matching TRBD1 (5 bases). The ends were cut back, 0 bases at V and 8 bases at J, with 13 bases in the middle. Germline CDR1 SGHDN, CDR2 FVKESK. The CDR3 is 14 residues long. The CDR3 sequence is CASSQDGGSGGYTF. CDR3 DNA sequence: TGTGCCAGCAGCCAAGATGGGGGAAGCGGAGGCTACACCTTC.

The rearrangement uses TRBV29-1 and TRBJ1-2; D possibly corresponds to TRBD1 (5 bases). Trimming pared 3 bases from V and 4 bases from J, leaving 15 bases between. Per germline, CDR1 SQVTM and CDR2 ANQGSEA. The CDR3 consists of 14 residues. CDR3 region: CSVDPHKDTYGYTF. CDR3 DNA sequence: TGCAGCGTTGACCCCCACAAGGACACCTATGGCTACACCTTC.

This clone was observed a handful of times. This chain uses TRBV27 with TRBJ1-1; D is ambiguous. The CDR3 runs 16 residues. In germline, CDR1 is MNHEY, CDR2 SMNVEV (reference sequence). V dropped 7 bases and J dropped 0 bases, with 18 bases sitting between them. CDR3 coding DNA: TGTGCCAGCATCAGCTGGGCGGGTTCGATGAACACTGAAGCTTTCTTT. Amino acid sequence: CASISWAGSMNTEAFF.

The rearrangement uses TRBV7-9 and TRBJ2-7, with D possibly being TRBD2 (6 bases). There are 15 residues in the CDR3. The germline V gene encodes CDR1 SEHNR and CDR2 FQNEAQ (reference sequence). Between the trimmed V and J ends, which lost 5 bases and 4 bases, there was a span of 18 bases. CDR3 residues: CASSRGAGKGYEQYF. The CDR3 DNA reads TGTGCCAGCAGCCGCGGGGCGGGTAAGGGGTACGAGCAGTACTTC.